What follows are 30 T cell receptor beta chains derived from one specimen sequenced in a study of blood T cell repertoires in COVID-19. TCRdb keeps only in-frame clones here, not all; method: immunoSEQ multiplex PCR. The sample yields some 73,000 clones, 80% to 90% seen once. The sequencing sample was made of peripheral blood. These receptors all stem from a man older than 75 with COVID-19, enrolled during active disease.

V and J are TRBV7-9 and TRBJ1-2; TRBD1 matches at 8 bases. The germline gives CDR1 SEHNR, CDR2 FQNEAQ (reference sequence). V shed 1 base and J 0 bases; nucleotides not matched to a gene: 4. This CDR3 region has 16 residues. The CDR3 loop is CASSLGQGLTNYGYTF. CDR3 nucleotide sequence: TGTGCCAGCAGCTTAGGACAGGGGTTAACTAACTATGGCTACACCTTC.

This clone was recorded a few times. CDR3 protein: CASTLTSDETQYF. In DNA, the CDR3 is TGTGCCAGCACCTTGACTAGCGACGAGACCCAGTACTTC. V gene TRBV3-1 (or the pseudogene TRBV3-2) combines with J gene TRBJ2-5; 8 bases align to TRBD2. V shed 7 bases, J shed 5 bases, and the junction held 6 bases outside the gene matches. From germline, CDR1 is LGHDT and CDR2 YNNKEL (reference sequence). The CDR3 sequence is 13 residues long.

The J gene is TRBJ1-5, the V gene TRBV11-3; 9 bases are shared with TRBD1. V was clipped by 5 bases and J by 2 bases; unmatched bases: 7. The CDR3 contains 16 residues. Germline V CDR1 and CDR2: SGHNT, YENEEA. CDR3 region: CASSIRQGVRNQPQHF. CDR3 coding DNA: TGTGCCAGCAGCATCCGACAGGGGGTGCGCAATCAGCCCCAGCATTTT.

This chain connects TRBV6-4 to TRBJ1-2; 7 bases are shared with TRBD1. Germline CDR1 MRHNA, CDR2 SNTAGT. V lost 0 bases to trimming and J lost 3 bases; unmatched junction nucleotides: 7. The CDR3 has 16 residues. This chain's CDR3 is CASSDSNRGGDYGYTF. The CDR3 DNA reads as TGTGCCAGCAGTGACTCGAACAGGGGTGGGGACTATGGCTACACCTTC.

This clone was counted a single time. CDR3 amino acids: CASSIGTQRSGANVLTF. The CDR3 DNA reads as TGTGCCAGTAGTATCGGAACTCAGCGCTCTGGGGCCAACGTCCTGACTTTC. The gene calls are TRBV19 and TRBJ2-6, with D unresolved. The CDR3 length is 17 residues. Trimming pared 3 bases from V and 0 bases from J, leaving 12 bases between. In germline, CDR1 is LNHDA, CDR2 SQIVND (reference sequence).

V and J are TRBV7-9 and TRBJ2-1; TRBD2 is a possible D gene (6 bases). The CDR3 has 14 amino acids. CDR1 is SEHNR, CDR2 FQNEAQ, per germline (reference sequence). V was shortened by 1 base and J by 4 bases, with 8 bases between the two germline ends. The CDR3 DNA sequence: TGTGCCAGCAGCTTAGATGCGGGATACAATGAGCAGTTCTTC. Translating gives CASSLDAGYNEQFF. Full variable domain (rest looked up from reference TRBV7-9 and TRBJ2-1): DTGVSQNPRHKITKRGQNVTFRCDPISEHNRLYWYRQTLGQGPEFLTYFQNEAQLEKSRLLSDRFSAERPKGSFSTLEIQRTEQGDSAMYLCASSLDAGYNEQFFGPGTRLTVL.

The chain employs TRBV6-5 and TRBJ1-2; the D is unclear. The germline V gene encodes CDR1 MNHEY and CDR2 SVGAGI. This CDR3 is 15 amino acids long. Trimming cost V 6 bases and J 0 bases, with 14 bases left between them. CDR3 sequence reads: CASSSNRVTNYGYTF. For the CDR3, the DNA is TGTGCCAGCAGCTCTAACAGAGTAACTAACTATGGCTACACCTTC.

The chain combines TRBV24-1 with TRBJ2-1; 8 bases line up with TRBD1. After removal of 4 bases from V and 9 bases from J, the junction contained 10 bases not matched to a gene. The CDR3 is made up of 15 amino acids. Per germline, CDR1 KGHDR and CDR2 SFDVKD. The DNA of the CDR3 is TGTGCCACCAGTGACCACGGACAGGGAAGAGGTGAGCAGTTCTTC. Amino acid sequence: CATSDHGQGRGEQFF.

The V gene is TRBV6-6, the J gene TRBJ2-7; D gene uncertain. This CDR3 spans 12 amino acids. The V end lost 6 bases, the J end lost 3 bases, and 9 bases lay between the germline ends. Germline V gene lookup returns CDR1 MNHNY and CDR2 SVGAGI (reference sequence). CDR3: CASSENGYEQYF. CDR3 DNA: TGTGCCAGCAGCGAGAACGGCTACGAGCAGTACTTC.

This rearrangement joins TRBV11-2 to TRBJ2-2, with TRBD1 matching 9 bases. CDR1 is SGHAT, CDR2 FQNNGV, per germline. V dropped 1 base and J dropped 4; count of bases not matched to a gene: 4. The CDR3 covers 16 residues. The CDR3 DNA reads as TGTGCCAGCAGCTTAGGTGGACAGGGGATCACCGGGGAGCTGTTTTTT. Amino acid sequence: CASSLGGQGITGELFF.

The rearrangement joins TRBV5-1 to TRBJ2-2; 11 bases are shared with TRBD2. The V segment lost 3 bases and the J segment 0 bases; nucleotides outside the gene matches: 7. The germline gives CDR1 SGHRS, CDR2 YFSETQ. This CDR3 region has 18 residues. The CDR3 loop reads CASSSNLAGGPNTGELFF. CDR3 coding DNA: TGCGCCAGCAGCTCCAACCTAGCGGGAGGACCGAACACCGGGGAGCTGTTTTTT.

The J gene is TRBJ2-5, the V gene TRBV7-3, with D maybe TRBD1 (5 bases). Trimming took 2 bases from V and 6 from J, leaving 13 bases between them. This CDR3 has 14 residues. Germline CDR1 SGHTA, CDR2 FQGTGA. The CDR3 bases are TGTGCCAGCAGCTTATCTGGACCAGGGAAGACCCAGTACTTC. Translated: CASSLSGPGKTQYF. The variable domain in full, completed from reference TRBV7-3 and TRBJ2-5, reads GAGVSQTPSNKVTEKGKYVELRCDPISGHTALYWYRQSLGQGPEFLIYFQGTGAADDSGLPNDRFFAVRPEGSVSTLKIQRTERGDSAVYLCASSLSGPGKTQYFGPGTRLLVL.

V usage is TRBV28 and J usage is TRBJ1-6; possible D gene TRBD1, 6 bases. CDR1 and CDR2 from the germline V gene are MDHEN and SYDVKM. The ends were cut back, 1 base at V and 6 bases at J, with 10 bases in the middle. CDR3 length: 15 residues. CDR3 sequence reads: CASSLSQGSNSPLHF. Here the CDR3 DNA reads TGTGCCAGCAGTTTATCGCAGGGGAGTAATTCACCCCTCCACTTT. Filled out from reference TRBV28 and TRBJ1-6, the complete variable domain reads DVKVTQSSRYLVKRTGEKVFLECVQDMDHENMFWYRQDPGLGLRLIYFSYDVKMKEKGDIPEGYSVSREKKERFSLILESASTNQTSMYLCASSLSQGSNSPLHFGNGTRLTVT.

The gene calls are TRBV18 and TRBJ2-7, with D perhaps TRBD1 (6 bases). Germline CDR1 reads KGHSH; CDR2 reads LQKENI. The CDR3 has 12 residues. Trimming shortened V by 6 bases and J by 3 bases, and 9 bases separated the two germline ends. In nucleotides, the CDR3 is TGTGCCAGCTCGGACAGTTACTACGAGCAGTACTTC. Translated, it gives CASSDSYYEQYF.

The V and J genes are TRBV13 and TRBJ1-1; D may be TRBD1 (5 bases). The CDR3 is 16 amino acids. V was cut by 1 base and J by 0 bases, with 12 bases left in between. Germline V lookup: CDR1 PRHDT, CDR2 FYEKMQ (reference sequence). CDR3: CASSLAGRGLNTEAFF. In DNA, the CDR3 is TGTGCCAGCAGCTTAGCCGGTCGGGGGTTGAACACTGAAGCTTTCTTT.

The chain is built from TRBV2 and TRBJ1-3, with TRBD1 identical over 8 bases. Per the germline V gene, CDR1 is SNHLY and CDR2 is FYNNEI. V was clipped by 1 base and J by 4 bases; unmatched bases: 0. This CDR3 comprises 14 residues. CDR3 region: CASSEGTGGNTIYF. In DNA form, the CDR3 reads TGTGCCAGCAGTGAAGGGACAGGGGGAAACACCATATATTTT.

This clone showed up just a few times. The rearrangement joins TRBV6-1 to TRBJ2-7, with D unresolved. V shed 0 bases and J shed 6 bases, with 6 bases lying between them. Germline CDR1 and CDR2: MNHNS and SASEGT. This CDR3 has 12 amino acids. The DNA of the CDR3 is TGTGCCAGCAGTGAAGCCTTCTCCGAGCAGTACTTC. Encoded protein: CASSEAFSEQYF.

The rearrangement uses TRBV4-1 and TRBJ2-5, with D perhaps matching TRBD2 (6 bases). The V end lost 2 bases, the J end lost 4 bases, and 26 bases lay between the germline ends. Germline CDR1 is MGHRA and CDR2 is YSYEKL. The CDR3 has 19 residues. The CDR3 DNA is TGCGCCAGCAGCCAACGCCCCACTGATGTGGGGGGAGGTGGAGAGACCCAGTACTTC. It encodes CASSQRPTDVGGGGETQYF.

By sample fraction, this clone is medium-sized (0.01 to 0.1%). The chain joins TRBV7-6 to TRBJ2-1, with D maybe TRBD1 (6 bases). CDR1 is SGHVS and CDR2 is FNYEAQ in the germline V gene. Trimming pared 4 bases from V and 10 bases from J, leaving 8 bases between. CDR3 length equals 11 residues. As DNA, the CDR3 is TGTGCCAGCAGCTCGGGGACAGAGCAGTTCTTC. It is translated as CASSSGTEQFF.

In nucleotides, the CDR3 is TGTGCCACCAGCAGAGATAATGGGGCAGAAATCACCGGGGAGCTGTTTTTT. This encodes CATSRDNGAEITGELFF. This chain joins TRBV15 and TRBJ2-2; TRBD1 might be the D (5 bases). With 0 bases removed from V and 4 bases from J, the gap between germline ends came to 15 bases. The germline V gene has CDR1 LNHNV and CDR2 YYDKDF (reference sequence). This CDR3 is built from 17 residues.

The chain combines TRBV7-3 with TRBJ1-3; D perhaps matches TRBD1 (5 bases). Looked up from germline, CDR1 is SGHTA and CDR2 is FQGTGA. Trimming took off 4 bases at V and 4 bases at J, with 14 bases between the two ends. The CDR3 is made up of 15 amino acids. For the CDR3, the DNA is TGTGCCAGCAGCTACTCTCAGGGATCCGGAAACACCATATATTTT. This encodes CASSYSQGSGNTIYF. The full variable domain, rest sourced from reference TRBV7-3 and TRBJ1-3, is GAGVSQTPSNKVTEKGKYVELRCDPISGHTALYWYRQSLGQGPEFLIYFQGTGAADDSGLPNDRFFAVRPEGSVSTLKIQRTERGDSAVYLCASSYSQGSGNTIYFGEGSWLTVV.

The V call is TRBV21-1, the J call TRBJ1-4. TRBV21-1 counts as a pseudogene. This CDR3 spans 17 amino acids. The CDR3 spells CASSKALSGKGIEKLFF. CDR3 coding DNA: TGTGCCAGCAGCAAAGCGCTTTCCGGGAAGGGTATCGAAAAACTGTTTTTT.

J is TRBJ2-2 and V is TRBV29-1; unclear D gene. There are 12 residues in the CDR3. V was trimmed by 1 base and J by 6 bases, leaving 6 bases between them. Germline CDR1 reads SQVTM; CDR2 reads ANQGSEA. Here the CDR3 reads CSVEGRAGELFF. The DNA of the CDR3 is TGCAGCGTTGAAGGCCGGGCCGGGGAGCTGTTTTTT.

This sequence joins TRBV5-1 and TRBJ1-3, with D tentatively TRBD1 (5 bases). The germline V and J ends were trimmed by 3 bases and 1 base, with 17 bases remaining between them. Germline V gene data show CDR1 as SGHRS and CDR2 as YFSETQ. The CDR3 is 17 amino acids. The DNA of the CDR3 is TGCGCCAGCAGCTCGACGCTCCAGGGAGGATCTGGAAACACCATATATTTT. Amino acids: CASSSTLQGGSGNTIYF.

The rearrangement joins TRBV9 to TRBJ1-2, with D unclear. With 0 bases removed from V and 8 bases from J, the gap between germline ends came to 11 bases. Germline CDR1 and CDR2: SGDLS and YYNGEE. CDR3 size: 13 residues. CDR3 loop: CASSVERVGGYTF. The DNA of the CDR3 is TGTGCCAGCAGCGTAGAGCGGGTGGGGGGCTACACCTTC. Looking up the rest from reference TRBV9 and TRBJ1-2 gives the full variable domain: DSGVTQTPKHLITATGQRVTLRCSPRSGDLSVYWYQQSLDQGLQFLIQYYNGEERAKGNILERFSAQQFPDLHSELNLSSLELGDSALYFCASSVERVGGYTFGSGTRLTVV.

This chain joins TRBV10-3 and TRBJ1-2; no clear D. Germline CDR1 ENHRY, CDR2 SYGVKD. This CDR3 comprises 14 residues. Trimming removed 6 bases at V and 3 bases at J, with 14 bases between. CDR3 region: CAIRGGGPDYGYTF. The DNA of the CDR3 is TGTGCCATCAGGGGTGGAGGGCCGGACTATGGCTACACCTTC.

The V and J genes are TRBV6-2 or TRBV6-3 and TRBJ1-2; maybe TRBD1 (5 bases). The CDR3 loop spans 14 amino acids. Germline CDR1 MNHEY, CDR2 SVGEGT. Deletions cut 5 bases from V and 0 bases from J, with 10 bases between. Here the CDR3 reads CASSRQSTNYGYTF. CDR3 coding DNA: TGTGCCAGCAGTCGACAGTCAACTAACTATGGCTACACCTTC.

This chain joins TRBV18 and TRBJ1-1; 7 positions agree with TRBD1. After removal of 4 bases from V and 7 bases from J, the junction contained 12 bases not matched to a gene. Germline CDR1 KGHSH, CDR2 LQKENI. The CDR3 loop spans 15 amino acids. For the CDR3, the DNA is TGTGCCAGCTCACTCTCGACAGGGCGAGGAGGTGAAGCTTTCTTT. As protein: CASSLSTGRGGEAFF.

This clone was recorded once. V gene TRBV2 combines with J gene TRBJ2-2; possibly TRBD2 for D (6 bases). Trimming left V 1 base short and J 6 bases short, with 9 bases between. Germline V gene data show CDR1 as SNHLY and CDR2 as FYNNEI. This CDR3 has 14 residues. The DNA for the CDR3 is TGTGCCAGCAGTGAAGTTCGGGGGTCCGGGGAGCTGTTTTTT. Translation: CASSEVRGSGELFF.

The chain couples TRBV4-2 to TRBJ1-1; D is possibly TRBD1 (6 bases). The CDR3 has 13 residues. Looked up from germline, CDR1 is LGHNA and CDR2 is YNFKEQ. V gave up 6 bases and J gave up 6 bases, with 14 bases separating them. The CDR3 reads CASSERTVAEAFF. In nucleotides, the CDR3 is TGTGCCAGCAGTGAGCGGACAGTGGCTGAAGCTTTCTTT.